Listed below are T cell receptor beta chains from one sample, sequenced in a study of CD8 T cells in Susac syndrome. TCRdb reprocessed the immunoSEQ multiplex PCR reads via MiXCR and lists one record per CDR3 protein. This sample has 140,000 or so distinct CDR3 sequences, with nearly 97% found just once. Sequencing was carried out using CD4+ T cells from PBMCs. These receptor sequences come from a human donor with Susac syndrome. Both conserved end residues are part of each CDR3. The D gene is left open where the match is weak. Not all rows give a size; the values are once, few, many and, for expanded clones, a class.

J gene: TRBJ2-1; D gene: -; V gene: TRBV9; clone size: once; CDR3 DNA: TGTGCCAGCAGCGTAGGGGGCACTGAGAATGAGCAGTTCTTC; CDR3 protein: CASSVGGTENEQFF
J gene: TRBJ2-1; D gene: -; V gene: TRBV5-6; clone size: -; CDR3 DNA: TGTGCCAGCCAAAGGGCCTCACTGAATGAGCAGTTCTTC; CDR3 protein: CASQRASLNEQFF
J gene: TRBJ2-5; D gene: TRBD1; V gene: TRBV5-1; clone size: -; CDR3 DNA: TGCGCCAGCAGCCTATCGATGGGGACAGAAGAGACCCAGTACTTC; CDR3 protein: CASSLSMGTEETQYF
J gene: TRBJ2-5; D gene: -; V gene: TRBV11-3; clone size: -; CDR3 DNA: TGTGCCAGCAGCTTAGGGGGGCGAGGGACCCAGTACTTC; CDR3 protein: CASSLGGRGTQYF
J gene: TRBJ2-3; D gene: -; V gene: TRBV3-1; clone size: -; CDR3 DNA: TGTGCCAGCTCCTCAGGGGTGACAGATACGCAGTATTTT; CDR3 protein: CASSSGVTDTQYF
J gene: TRBJ2-7; D gene: -; V gene: TRBV25-1; clone size: -; CDR3 DNA: TGTGCCAGCAGTGAATCCCGGACAGGGCCGGGACTAGAATTCTCCTACGAGCAGTACTTC; CDR3 protein: CASSESRTGPGLEFSYEQYF
J gene: TRBJ1-2; D gene: -; V gene: TRBV9; clone size: -; CDR3 DNA: TGTGCCAGCAGCGTAGAGGGACACCCCGATGGCTACACCTTC; CDR3 protein: CASSVEGHPDGYTF
J gene: TRBJ2-7; D gene: -; V gene: TRBV3-1; clone size: -; CDR3 DNA: TGTGCCAGCAGCCAAGCACGGACACCCTCCTACGAGCAGTACTTC; CDR3 protein: CASSQARTPSYEQYF
J gene: TRBJ1-2; D gene: -; V gene: TRBV15; clone size: -; CDR3 DNA: TGTGCCACCAGCAGCAGGGCCAACTATGGCTACACCTTC; CDR3 protein: CATSSRANYGYTF
J gene: TRBJ2-1; D gene: -; V gene: TRBV25-1; clone size: -; CDR3 DNA: TGTGCCAGCAGTGAATTCGGGCCAAATGAGCAGTTCTTC; CDR3 protein: CASSEFGPNEQFF
J gene: TRBJ1-5; D gene: -; V gene: TRBV2; clone size: -; CDR3 DNA: TGTGCCAGCAGGGCGTTGAACCAGCCCCAGCATTTT; CDR3 protein: CASRALNQPQHF
J gene: TRBJ1-5; D gene: TRBD1; V gene: TRBV20-1; clone size: -; CDR3 DNA: TGCAGTGCGGGACAGAGCAATCAGCCCCAGCATTTT; CDR3 protein: CSAGQSNQPQHF
J gene: TRBJ2-7; D gene: -; V gene: TRBV19; clone size: -; CDR3 DNA: TGTGCCAGTAGTAACCCACGGGATTCCTACGAGCAGTACTTC; CDR3 protein: CASSNPRDSYEQYF
J gene: TRBJ2-4; D gene: -; V gene: TRBV25-1; clone size: -; CDR3 DNA: TGTGCCAGCAGTGACCCCAGAGAGGGCAAAAACATTCAGTACTTC; CDR3 protein: CASSDPREGKNIQYF
J gene: TRBJ1-1; D gene: -; V gene: TRBV25-1; clone size: -; CDR3 DNA: TGTGCCAGCAGTGGCTCCGGGCAGGGGACCCCTGAAGCTTTCTTT; CDR3 protein: CASSGSGQGTPEAFF
J gene: TRBJ2-1; D gene: -; V gene: TRBV7-9; clone size: -; CDR3 DNA: TGTGCCAGCAGCTTAGAACAGCGGAACAATGAGCAGTTCTTC; CDR3 protein: CASSLEQRNNEQFF
J gene: TRBJ2-3; D gene: TRBD1; V gene: TRBV7-9; clone size: -; CDR3 DNA: TGTGCCAGCAGCTTACGGACAGGCCGCACAGATACGCAGTATTTT; CDR3 protein: CASSLRTGRTDTQYF
J gene: TRBJ1-3; D gene: -; V gene: TRBV7-9; clone size: -; CDR3 DNA: TGTGCCAGCAGCCAGCAGGGAGACACCATATATTTT; CDR3 protein: CASSQQGDTIYF
J gene: TRBJ2-1; D gene: TRBD1; V gene: TRBV5-4; clone size: -; CDR3 DNA: TGTGCCAGCAGCTTGGACAGGGGAGTTGATGAGCAGTTCTTC; CDR3 protein: CASSLDRGVDEQFF
J gene: TRBJ2-5; D gene: -; V gene: TRBV12-5; clone size: -; CDR3 DNA: TGTGCTAGTGCCGGAGAGGGAGAGACCCAGTACTTC; CDR3 protein: CASAGEGETQYF
J gene: TRBJ2-1; D gene: -; V gene: TRBV3-1; clone size: -; CDR3 DNA: TGTGCCAGCAGCTCCCCAAGCTCCTACAATGAGCAGTTCTTC; CDR3 protein: CASSSPSSYNEQFF
J gene: TRBJ1-2; D gene: -; V gene: TRBV7-9; clone size: -; CDR3 DNA: TGTGCCAGCAGCGTAGGCGGAAGGTTCGCGAAGGGCTACACCTTC; CDR3 protein: CASSVGGRFAKGYTF
J gene: TRBJ2-6; D gene: -; V gene: TRBV12-3/TRBV12-4; clone size: once; CDR3 DNA: TGTGCCACCACCCACTCTGGGGCCAACGTCCTGACTTTC; CDR3 protein: CATTHSGANVLTF
J gene: TRBJ2-7; D gene: TRBD2; V gene: TRBV11-2; clone size: -; CDR3 DNA: TGTGCCAGCAGCCGGATGGAGCGGGGCGAGCAGTACTTC; CDR3 protein: CASSRMERGEQYF
J gene: TRBJ2-7; D gene: -; V gene: TRBV20-1; clone size: -; CDR3 DNA: TGCAGTGCTAGCACTCCCGTAATAGGGTACGAGCAGTACTTC; CDR3 protein: CSASTPVIGYEQYF
J gene: TRBJ1-2; D gene: -; V gene: TRBV3-1; clone size: -; CDR3 DNA: TGTGCCAGCAGCCAAGGACAGGAGAGCTATGGCTACACCTTC; CDR3 protein: CASSQGQESYGYTF
J gene: TRBJ1-1; D gene: -; V gene: TRBV20-1; clone size: -; CDR3 DNA: TGCAGTGAAGACAGACCGAACACTGAAGCTTTCTTT; CDR3 protein: CSEDRPNTEAFF
J gene: TRBJ2-7; D gene: TRBD2; V gene: TRBV20-1; clone size: -; CDR3 DNA: TGCAGTGCTAGAGGAACCGGGACTAGCGGGGGCCTCTACGAGCAGTACTTC; CDR3 protein: CSARGTGTSGGLYEQYF
J gene: TRBJ1-2; D gene: -; V gene: TRBV21-1; clone size: few; CDR3 DNA: TGTGCCAGCAGGGCTGGCTATGGCTACACCTTC; CDR3 protein: CASRAGYGYTF
J gene: TRBJ2-2; D gene: -; V gene: TRBV7-9; clone size: -; CDR3 DNA: TGTGCCAGCAGCTTCCCGACTCACAGGGACGCCGGGGAGCTGTTTTTT; CDR3 protein: CASSFPTHRDAGELFF
J gene: TRBJ2-3; D gene: -; V gene: TRBV4-1; clone size: -; CDR3 DNA: TGCGCCAGCAGCCTACCCTTGCTGGCTAGCACAGATACGCAGTATTTT; CDR3 protein: CASSLPLLASTDTQYF
J gene: TRBJ2-7; D gene: -; V gene: TRBV29-1; clone size: -; CDR3 DNA: TGCAGCGCCCGGACCGAGAGCTACGAGCAGTACTTC; CDR3 protein: CSARTESYEQYF
J gene: TRBJ2-1; D gene: TRBD2; V gene: TRBV5-1; clone size: -; CDR3 DNA: TGCGCCAGCAGCTTGTCGCTAGCGGGGGGGCGCAATGAGCAGTTCTTC; CDR3 protein: CASSLSLAGGRNEQFF
J gene: TRBJ2-3; D gene: -; V gene: TRBV2; clone size: -; CDR3 DNA: TGTGCCAGCACGAGGGACCGCACAGATACGCAGTATTTT; CDR3 protein: CASTRDRTDTQYF
J gene: TRBJ2-5; D gene: TRBD2; V gene: TRBV20-1; clone size: -; CDR3 DNA: TGCAGTGCTAGGGGGGGGACTGACGAGACCCAGTACTTC; CDR3 protein: CSARGGTDETQYF
J gene: TRBJ2-7; D gene: -; V gene: TRBV28; clone size: -; CDR3 DNA: TGTGCCAGCAGTCTCCCCTCCCGGGGACGCGAGCAGTACTTC; CDR3 protein: CASSLPSRGREQYF
J gene: TRBJ2-7; D gene: -; V gene: TRBV19; clone size: -; CDR3 DNA: TGTGCCAGTAGACCCGGGGGCGCGGTCGACGAGCAGTACTTC; CDR3 protein: CASRPGGAVDEQYF
J gene: TRBJ2-1; D gene: -; V gene: TRBV29-1; clone size: -; CDR3 DNA: TGCAGCGCCGGGGTTCCTGAGCAGTTCTTC; CDR3 protein: CSAGVPEQFF
J gene: TRBJ2-1; D gene: TRBD2; V gene: TRBV6-1; clone size: -; CDR3 DNA: TGTGCCAGCAGACTCCGGACTAGCGGGAGCCCATCTCCCGTTTACAATGAGCAGTTCTTC; CDR3 protein: CASRLRTSGSPSPVYNEQFF
J gene: TRBJ1-1; D gene: -; V gene: TRBV20-1; clone size: -; CDR3 DNA: TGCAGTGCTAGGACGCACGGTGGGACTGAAGCTTTCTTT; CDR3 protein: CSARTHGGTEAFF
J gene: TRBJ2-7; D gene: -; V gene: TRBV28; clone size: few; CDR3 DNA: TGTGCCAGCAGCCTAACCAACTACGAGCAGTACTTC; CDR3 protein: CASSLTNYEQYF
J gene: TRBJ1-6; D gene: -; V gene: TRBV11-2; clone size: -; CDR3 DNA: TGTGCCAGCAGCACATTCCCGGGGCCAGTCCCCTCGCCCCTCCACTTT; CDR3 protein: CASSTFPGPVPSPLHF
J gene: TRBJ2-3; D gene: -; V gene: TRBV4-2; clone size: -; CDR3 DNA: TGTGCCAGCAGCCGCGGGGAGGATACGCAGTATTTT; CDR3 protein: CASSRGEDTQYF
J gene: TRBJ2-7; D gene: -; V gene: TRBV18; clone size: -; CDR3 DNA: TGTGCCAGCTCACCACCGGGAGGGGGCAGGGCCGCCTACGAGCAGTACTTC; CDR3 protein: CASSPPGGGRAAYEQYF
J gene: TRBJ2-1; D gene: -; V gene: TRBV9; clone size: -; CDR3 DNA: TGTGCCAGCAGCGTAGACCCCTCCGGGAATGGGTATGAGCAGTTCTTC; CDR3 protein: CASSVDPSGNGYEQFF
J gene: TRBJ2-7; D gene: TRBD1; V gene: TRBV6-5; clone size: -; CDR3 DNA: TGTGCCAGCAGACGAGCACAGGGGGCCTACGAGCAGTACTTC; CDR3 protein: CASRRAQGAYEQYF
J gene: TRBJ2-3; D gene: TRBD2; V gene: TRBV7-3; clone size: -; CDR3 DNA: TGTGCCAGCAGCTTGAACCTAGCGGTGTGCACAGATACGCAGTATTTT; CDR3 protein: CASSLNLAVCTDTQYF
J gene: TRBJ1-2; D gene: TRBD1; V gene: TRBV20-1; clone size: -; CDR3 DNA: TGCAGTGCTAGAGGGGACAGTCGCCTTAACTATGGCTACACCTTC; CDR3 protein: CSARGDSRLNYGYTF
J gene: TRBJ2-7; D gene: -; V gene: TRBV18; clone size: -; CDR3 DNA: TGTGCCAGCTCACCTCCCTCTCCCCCAAGCTCCTACGAGCAGTACTTC; CDR3 protein: CASSPPSPPSSYEQYF